These 8 T cell receptor beta chains were all obtained from the same sample, sequenced in a study of yellow fever vaccine responses in identical twins. TCRdb ran MiXCR on the RT-PCR reads and lists one entry per CDR3 protein. The data hold more than 2,500 distinct CDR3 sequences, with around 90% observed a single time. The specimen comprised T cells from blood (PBMCs), unsorted or a sorted subset (not recorded which), sampled before or after yellow fever vaccination (not recorded which). The receptor set was obtained from a woman younger than 30 who received the yellow fever vaccine.

This chain uses TRBV29-1 with TRBJ2-2; D is uncertain. This CDR3 contains 14 residues. Germline lookup yields CDR1 SQVTM and CDR2 ANQGSEA. The V end lost 4 bases, the J end lost 8 bases, and 17 bases lay between the germline ends. Here the CDR3 reads CSVGKLGKGGELFF. The CDR3 coding sequence is TGCAGCGTTGGGAAGCTAGGAAAGGGAGGGGAGCTGTTTTTT.

The chain links TRBV11-1 to TRBJ2-7; no firm D call. This CDR3 has 11 residues. CDR1 is SGHAT and CDR2 is FQDESV in the germline V gene (reference sequence). With 5 bases removed from V and 6 bases from J, the gap between germline ends came to 8 bases. The CDR3 DNA sequence: TGTGCCAGCAGCCCCCTCGCCGAGCAGTACTTC. Its translation: CASSPLAEQYF.

V gene TRBV11-1 combines with J gene TRBJ2-7; D is perhaps TRBD1 (6 bases). The germline V and J ends were trimmed by 0 bases and 6 bases, with 12 bases remaining between them. Germline CDR1 and CDR2: SGHAT and FQDESV (reference sequence). There are 14 residues in the CDR3. CDR3 coding DNA: TGTGCCAGCAGCTTAGCCCAGGGGTTGGGCGAGCAGTACTTC. Protein product: CASSLAQGLGEQYF.

The V call is TRBV20-1, the J call TRBJ2-5; D gene uncertain. V lost 4 bases and J lost 3, with 6 bases in between. Germline values: CDR1 DFQATT, CDR2 SNEGSKA (reference sequence). This CDR3 has 11 amino acids. CDR3 sequence (DNA): TGCAGTGCTACTCAAGAAGAGACCCAGTACTTC. This translates into CSATQEETQYF.

This rearrangement joins TRBV23-1 to TRBJ1-5, with D unclear. TRBV23-1 counts as an open reading frame of uncertain function. The CDR3 loop spans 15 amino acids. With 2 bases removed from V and 0 bases from J, the gap between germline ends came to 8 bases. As DNA, the CDR3 is TGCGCCAGCAGTCAAGATATTCTTAGCAATCAGCCCCAGCATTTT. This gives the protein CASSQDILSNQPQHF.

This clonotype is a singleton in its sample. The rearrangement joins TRBV2 to TRBJ2-5; D possibly corresponds to TRBD1 (6 bases). Germline CDR1 is SNHLY and CDR2 is FYNNEI. The CDR3 has 13 amino acids. V was cut by 7 bases and J by 2 bases, with 11 bases left in between. The CDR3 coding sequence is TGTGCCAGCATAAGAGACAGGCAAGAGACCCAGTACTTC. This gives the protein CASIRDRQETQYF.

A single count supports this clonotype. The chain joins TRBV11-1 to TRBJ2-5, with D uncertain. The germline V gene encodes CDR1 SGHAT and CDR2 FQDESV (reference sequence). CDR3 length: 11 amino acids. The V gene lost 2 bases and the J gene lost 5 bases, with 3 bases spanning the gap. CDR3 loop: CASSLRETQYF. CDR3 DNA sequence: TGTGCCAGCAGCTTAAGGGAGACCCAGTACTTC.

This chain links TRBV29-1 with TRBJ2-7; TRBD1 aligns across 10 bases. The CDR3 has 13 amino acids. Per the germline V gene, CDR1 is SQVTM and CDR2 is ANQGSEA. V gave up 7 bases and J gave up 0 bases; unmatched junction bases: 3. CDR3 bases: TGCAGCGCATGGACAGGGGGCTCCTACGAGCAGTACTTC. Amino acid sequence: CSAWTGGSYEQYF.